This T cell receptor (beta chain) was observed in a study of shared clonotypes between healthy human individuals. J lost 2 bases, V lost 4 bases, and 7 bases had no gene match. CDR1 is MNHNS and CDR2 is SASEGT in the germline V gene. This CDR3 region has 15 residues. Each donor was a Caucasian adult residing in Nashville, Tennessee. TCRdb's copy holds only in-frame clones and misses some; the assay was immunoSEQ multiplex PCR. The sample consists of over 850,000 clones, approximately 80% of them appearing once. V usage is TRBV6-1 and J usage is TRBJ1-2, with 7 nucleotides matching TRBD1. Sequencing used memory CD4+ T cells from PBMCs. Subset denoted: CD45RA-negative fraction. The TCR originated in a man younger than 30 in good health. Some clones in this sample may be carry-over from other donors' samples. CDR3 sequence reads: CASSALTGQNYGYTF. Written as DNA, the CDR3 is TGTGCCAGCAGTGCCCTAACGGGACAGAACTATGGCTACACCTTC.